These 4 T cell receptor beta chains were sequenced from one sample in a study of blood T cell repertoires in COVID-19. Produced via immunoSEQ multiplex PCR; TCRdb's table is partial and in-frame only. Among under 450,000 clones, 91% were seen once, and the ten largest hold 0.86%. Input material: PBMCs or T cells enriched from blood (not recorded which). All receptors come from a middle-aged woman who had been exposed to COVID-19.

J is TRBJ1-1 and V is TRBV2; 8 bases line up with TRBD1. This CDR3 is built from 14 residues. With V trimmed by 7 bases and J by 4 bases, 8 bases remained unmatched. Looked up from germline, CDR1 is SNHLY and CDR2 is FYNNEI. In DNA form, the CDR3 reads TGTGCCAGCAAACGGGCAGGGGGCGGCACTGAAGCTTTCTTT. As protein: CASKRAGGGTEAFF.

This clone came up a few times. V gene TRBV19 combines with J gene TRBJ2-7; D perhaps matches TRBD1 (6 bases). CDR1 is LNHDA, CDR2 SQIVND, per germline (reference sequence). The V and J ends lost 1 base and 4 bases respectively, with 8 bases between them. This CDR3 contains 13 residues. The CDR3 DNA follows: TGTGCCAGTAGTATAGGAGGACAGTACGAGCAGTACTTC. This translates into CASSIGGQYEQYF.

The rearrangement links TRBV6-5 to TRBJ1-5; maybe TRBD1 (5 bases). This CDR3 region has 13 residues. CDR1 MNHEY and CDR2 SVGAGI come from the germline V gene. V was trimmed by 8 bases and J by 6 bases, leaving 14 bases between them. The CDR3 loop is CASGRLGGQPQHF. The CDR3 DNA sequence: TGTGCCAGCGGAAGGCTCGGGGGTCAGCCCCAGCATTTT.

This chain connects TRBV2 to TRBJ1-1, with a possible D match to TRBD1 (6 bases). Trimming pared 6 bases from V and 4 bases from J, leaving 24 bases between. Germline CDR1 is SNHLY and CDR2 is FYNNEI. The CDR3 is made up of 17 amino acids. CDR3 nucleotides: TGTGCCAGCAGCCCCTTTACGGGAGGGGAAGGGGGCACTGAAGCTTTCTTT. Amino acid sequence: CASSPFTGGEGGTEAFF.